The 26 T cell receptor beta chains in this list originate from one sample, sequenced in a study of blood T cell repertoires in COVID-19. Sequencing used immunoSEQ multiplex PCR; TCRdb keeps in-frame clones, though not all of them. The sample holds some 490,000 clones, about 88% seen once. Sequencing used PBMCs or T cells enriched from blood (not recorded which). The receptors stem from a woman in her sixties who had recovered from COVID-19.

V is TRBV19 and J is TRBJ2-1, with D perhaps matching TRBD2 (7 bases). CDR1 LNHDA and CDR2 SQIVND come from the germline V gene (reference sequence). The V end lost 5 bases, the J end lost 0 bases, and 17 bases lay between the germline ends. The CDR3 spans 17 residues. The chain's CDR3 is CASSAGGGLSSYNEQFF. As DNA, the CDR3 is TGTGCCAGTAGTGCGGGCGGGGGCCTTAGCTCCTACAATGAGCAGTTCTTC.

The chain joins TRBV11-2 to TRBJ1-1; D is possibly TRBD1 (5 bases). From germline, CDR1 is SGHAT and CDR2 FQNNGV. There are 17 residues in the CDR3. V dropped 0 bases and J dropped 2 bases, with 16 bases sitting between them. The CDR3 nucleotides read TGTGCCAGCAGCTTAGATAGGAAGGGGCAATATAACACTGAAGCTTTCTTT. This encodes CASSLDRKGQYNTEAFF.

This clone was counted many times. V gene TRBV5-1 combines with J gene TRBJ2-5; 11 nucleotides match TRBD2. This CDR3 comprises 15 residues. Germline V gives CDR1 SGHRS, CDR2 YFSETQ. V lost 2 bases, J lost 4 bases, and 4 bases stayed unmatched. The CDR3 reads CASSLTGTSGETQYF. CDR3 DNA: TGCGCCAGCAGCTTAACCGGGACTAGCGGAGAGACCCAGTACTTC.

V and J are TRBV5-1 and TRBJ2-2; TRBD1 might be the D (5 bases). The length of the CDR3 is 18 residues. The germline V gene has CDR1 SGHRS and CDR2 YFSETQ. Deletions cut 3 bases from V and 0 bases from J, with 18 bases between. The CDR3 loop reads CASSSRDSSLANTGELFF. CDR3 DNA sequence: TGCGCCAGCAGCTCGCGAGACAGCTCTCTCGCGAACACCGGGGAGCTGTTTTTT.

The CDR3 loop is CASSIWTRAEKLFF. CDR3 bases: TGTGCCAGTAGTATCTGGACAAGGGCTGAAAAACTGTTTTTT. The chain links TRBV19 to TRBJ1-4, with a weak D call TRBD1 (5 bases). The CDR3 runs 14 residues. The V end was cut by 3 bases, the J end by 7 bases, with 12 bases between. Germline assignment: CDR1 LNHDA and CDR2 SQIVND (reference sequence).

The chain has TRBV27 and TRBJ2-2; 15 positions match TRBD2. The J segment lost 0 bases and the V segment lost 10 bases, leaving 6 bases of the junction unmatched. The CDR3 totals 17 residues. Germline V gives CDR1 MNHEY, CDR2 SMNVEV (reference sequence). CDR3 residues: CAIGTSGGPANTGELFF. CDR3 in DNA: TGTGCCATCGGGACTAGCGGGGGGCCCGCGAACACCGGGGAGCTGTTTTTT.

The chain employs TRBV6-6 and TRBJ1-5; D not certain. Germline V gene sequence: CDR1 MNHNY, CDR2 SVGAGI (reference sequence). This CDR3 has 12 amino acids. The V and J ends lost 0 bases and 6 bases respectively, with 3 bases between them. CDR3 nucleotides: TGTGCCAGCAGTTACTCTAGTCAGCCCCAGCATTTT. This sequence encodes CASSYSSQPQHF.

The count of this clone is one. This chain joins TRBV7-8 and TRBJ2-3, with D unresolved. The V and J ends lost 5 bases and 2 bases respectively, with 14 bases between them. The CDR3 extends over 15 amino acids. Germline V gene lookup returns CDR1 SGHVS and CDR2 FQNEAQ. The CDR3 bases are TGTGCCAGCAGCCCCCTCGCAGGTTCCACAGATACGCAGTATTTT. Protein sequence: CASSPLAGSTDTQYF.

The V gene is TRBV7-8, the J gene TRBJ2-1, with a weak D call TRBD1 (6 bases). Trimming left V 2 bases short and J 9 bases short, with 11 bases between. Germline V gene sequence: CDR1 SGHVS, CDR2 FQNEAQ. CDR3 length: 13 amino acids. The CDR3 is CASSLIGGSEQFF. The DNA for the CDR3 is TGTGCCAGCAGCTTAATTGGGGGCAGTGAGCAGTTCTTC.

This sequence joins TRBV6-1 and TRBJ1-5, with 10 bases identical to TRBD1. The CDR3 consists of 19 residues. The junction had 12 bases not matched to a gene; V was cut back by 2 bases and J by 2 bases. Germline V CDR1 and CDR2: MNHNS, SASEGT. The chain's CDR3 is CASSELGQGTGSGNQPQHF. Here the CDR3 DNA reads TGTGCCAGCAGTGAATTGGGACAGGGGACGGGTTCGGGCAATCAGCCCCAGCATTTT.

The chain couples TRBV3-1 (or the pseudogene TRBV3-2) to TRBJ2-3, with TRBD1 matching 7 bases. Per the germline V gene, CDR1 is LGHDT and CDR2 is YNNKEL (reference sequence). CDR3 length equals 16 residues. Trimming took 4 bases from V and 4 from J; bases not matched to a gene: 11. Written as DNA, the CDR3 is TGTGCCAGCAGCCCGGGACAGCCATACAACCCAGATACGCAGTATTTT. It translates to CASSPGQPYNPDTQYF.

The chain recombines TRBV30 with TRBJ1-2, with 10 bases fitting TRBD1. The CDR3 runs 15 residues. V shed 7 bases and J 2 bases; nucleotides not matched to a gene: 10. CDR1 is GTSNPN and CDR2 is SVGIG in the germline V gene (reference sequence). CDR3 DNA sequence: TGTGCCTCCAATATTCCGGGACAGGGGAACTATGGCTACACCTTC. This gives the protein CASNIPGQGNYGYTF. The variable domain in full, with the rest retrieved from reference TRBV30 and TRBJ1-2, is SQTIHQWPATLVQPVGSPLSLECTVEGTSNPNLYWYRQAAGRGLQLLFYSVGIGQISSEVPQNLSASRPQDRQFILSSKKLLLSDSGFYLCASNIPGQGNYGYTFGSGTRLTVV.

V gene TRBV19 combines with J gene TRBJ2-1, with a tentative D call TRBD1 (6 bases). Germline V gives CDR1 LNHDA, CDR2 SQIVND (reference sequence). The length of the CDR3 is 13 residues. The germline V and J ends were trimmed by 4 bases and 4 bases, with 8 bases remaining between them. DNA of the CDR3: TGTGCCAGTAGTAACGGACAGTACAATGAGCAGTTCTTC. Amino acids: CASSNGQYNEQFF.

The gene calls are TRBV11-2 and TRBJ1-3; D is uncertain. Trimming pared 5 bases from V and 0 bases from J, leaving 11 bases between. The CDR3 spans 15 residues. The V gene's germline CDR1 is SGHAT and CDR2 FQNNGV. The CDR3 loop reads CASSVAPGSGNTIYF. Written as DNA, the CDR3 is TGTGCCAGCAGCGTGGCCCCGGGCTCTGGAAACACCATATATTTT.

The chain uses TRBV10-3 and TRBJ1-1; 7 positions agree with TRBD1. CDR1 is ENHRY, CDR2 SYGVKD, per germline. This CDR3 has 14 amino acids. J gave up 10 bases and V 7 bases, and 15 bases lay outside the gene matches. CDR3 region: CAITSGRGTSGAFF. The CDR3 DNA is TGTGCCATCACGTCTGGCAGGGGGACCTCCGGAGCTTTCTTT.

This sequence joins TRBV29-1 and TRBJ1-4, with 7 bases identical to TRBD1. Germline V gene sequence: CDR1 SQVTM, CDR2 ANQGSEA. The CDR3 is 12 residues long. The junction had 0 bases not matched to a gene; V was cut back by 2 bases and J by 6 bases. CDR3 sequence (DNA): TGCAGCGTTGAACAGGGGGATGAAAAACTGTTTTTT. The encoded protein is CSVEQGDEKLFF.

The genes are TRBV12-3 or TRBV12-4 and TRBJ1-2; TRBD1 aligns across 10 bases. Losses at the gene ends were 8 bases for V and 4 bases for J; bases not matched to a gene: 4. The CDR3 is 13 amino acids. For the CDR3, the DNA is TGTGCCAGCCGGACAGGGGGTAGCTATGGCTACACCTTC. Protein product: CASRTGGSYGYTF.

J is TRBJ1-5 and V is TRBV9; a possible D gene is TRBD1 (6 bases). Germline V gene sequence: CDR1 SGDLS, CDR2 YYNGEE. Trimming left V 0 bases short and J 2 bases short, with 9 bases between. CDR3 length: 15 amino acids. CDR3 in amino acids: CASSVGPGGNQPQHF. CDR3 DNA: TGTGCCAGCAGCGTAGGGCCAGGGGGCAATCAGCCCCAGCATTTT.

The chain couples TRBV10-3 to TRBJ1-2; the match to TRBD1 covers 7 bases. Trimming took 3 bases from V and 6 from J; bases not matched to a gene: 10. The CDR3 is 15 residues long. Germline CDR1 reads ENHRY; CDR2 reads SYGVKD. In DNA form, the CDR3 reads TGTGCCATCAGTGATCCCGGGACAGAGGGGAATGGCTACACCTTC. Protein: CAISDPGTEGNGYTF.

V usage is TRBV24-1 and J usage is TRBJ1-6, with a tentative D call TRBD1 (6 bases). Germline-derived CDR1 and CDR2 are KGHDR and SFDVKD. The length of the CDR3 is 12 residues. The V gene lost 4 bases and the J gene lost 13 bases, with 10 bases spanning the gap. The CDR3 is CATSEATGPLHF. The CDR3 nucleotides are TGTGCCACCAGTGAGGCGACAGGCCCCCTCCACTTT.

The CDR3 coding sequence is TGCGCCAGCAGTATTAACCCTGACAGTCATGAAAAACTGTTTTTT. Amino acids: CASSINPDSHEKLFF. The V gene is TRBV10-2, the J gene TRBJ1-4; D may be TRBD1 (5 bases). V gave up 5 bases and J gave up 6 bases, with 16 bases separating them. The CDR3 extends over 15 amino acids. Per germline, CDR1 WSHSY and CDR2 SAAADI.

The genes are TRBV9 and TRBJ2-5, with 8 nucleotides matching TRBD2. CDR1 SGDLS and CDR2 YYNGEE come from the germline V gene. This CDR3 is built from 15 residues. Trimming at V came to 0 bases and at J to 4 bases, leaving 5 bases not matched to a gene. CDR3 sequence: CASSVVDSGGETQYF. The DNA of the CDR3 is TGTGCCAGCAGCGTAGTCGACAGCGGGGGAGAGACCCAGTACTTC.

The rearrangement joins TRBV12-5 to TRBJ1-2, with D unclear. V lost 1 base to trimming and J lost 4 bases, with 4 bases between them. The germline gives CDR1 LGHNT, CDR2 FRNRAP. The CDR3 has 12 amino acids. DNA of the CDR3: TGTGCTAGTGGTTTGGACGGCTATGGCTACACCTTC. This sequence encodes CASGLDGYGYTF.

The chain employs TRBV7-2 and TRBJ2-7, with D tentatively TRBD2 (5 bases). CDR1 and CDR2 (germline): SGHTA, FQGNSA. Trimming took 5 bases from V and 6 from J, leaving 11 bases between them. The CDR3 runs 12 residues. The CDR3 protein is CASSSGVGEQYV. CDR3 nucleotides: TGTGCCAGCAGCAGCGGAGTAGGCGAGCAGTACGTC.

The chain links TRBV6-5 to TRBJ1-1, with D possibly TRBD1 on 6 matching bases. The V end was cut by 5 bases, the J end by 10 bases, with 23 bases between. Germline CDR1 is MNHEY and CDR2 is SVGAGI. This CDR3 contains 15 residues. The CDR3 sequence: CASSHTSGTHKGAFF. The CDR3 DNA sequence: TGTGCCAGCAGTCACACCTCCGGGACACACAAAGGAGCTTTCTTT.

This chain uses TRBV30 with TRBJ1-1; TRBD1 aligns across 8 bases. Germline V gene lookup returns CDR1 GTSNPN and CDR2 SVGIG (reference sequence). The CDR3 is 13 amino acids. Losses at the gene ends were 4 bases for V and 4 bases for J; bases not matched to a gene: 5. Here the CDR3 DNA reads TGTGCCTGGATCCCGGGACAGGTCACTGAAGCTTTCTTT. Protein product: CAWIPGQVTEAFF.